This T cell receptor beta chain was identified in a study of blood T cell repertoires in COVID-19. On the study more broadly: Samples taken during acute and convalescent COVID-19 were collected in the United States, Italy and Spain. PBMCs, B-cell-depleted T cells, or T cells were the source of the cDNA or gDNA that made up the material.

As originally analysed: Reference gene primer amplification in the assay estimated nucleated cell counts. Only in-frame clones appear in the TCRdb table, and some are missing; sequencing was by immunoSEQ multiplex PCR. V and J calls and clone size come straight from that table; D and trimming were deduced from the DNA. The data hold tens of thousands of clones, with roughly 84% observed a single time. The CDR3 contains 16 residues. V was cut by 3 bases and J by 5 bases, with 19 bases left in between. Germline V gene lookup returns CDR1 MNHEY and CDR2 SMNVEV (reference sequence). The chain carries TRBV27 and TRBJ1-2, with D possibly TRBD1 on 5 matching bases. Sequences were obtained from peripheral blood. The source of this sequence is a man between 60 and 75 years old with acute or convalescent COVID-19. The chain's CDR3 is CASSLNRGTPRYGYTF. For the CDR3, the DNA is TGTGCCAGCAGTTTGAATAGGGGCACCCCCCGTTATGGCTACACCTTC.